This entry lists 21 T cell receptor beta chains sequenced from one sample in a study of T-cell reconstitution after alpha-beta-depleted transplantation in children. This sample's TCRbeta library carried unique molecular identifier barcodes. Each CDR3 protein is one row after TCRdb ran MiXCR on the PCR reads. There are some 290,000 distinct CDR3 sequences in the sample; over 20% occur only once, and 10% to 11% lies in the top ten. The input for sequencing was PBMCs, mostly from graft donor cells, taken 180 days after TCRalphabeta/CD19-depleted stem cell transplant. These receptors all come from a male patient aged 10 to 17 who had a stem cell transplant for acute lymphoblastic leukemia, so the T cells may come from the graft donor.

In this sample, this clonotype turned up many times. The chain uses TRBV7-9 and TRBJ2-5, with D perhaps assigned TRBD1 or TRBD2 (6 bases each). CDR3 length equals 14 residues. Germline V gene lookup returns CDR1 SEHNR and CDR2 FQNEAQ (reference sequence). The V end lost 2 bases, the J end lost 3 bases, and 10 bases lay between the germline ends. This CDR3 reads CASSLRGRKETQYF. The CDR3 region has the DNA TGTGCCAGCAGCTTACGGGGGCGCAAAGAGACCCAGTACTTC.

This rearrangement joins TRBV12-3 or TRBV12-4 to TRBJ2-3; TRBD2 matches at 9 bases. The CDR3 loop spans 14 amino acids. The trim removed 6 bases at V and 1 base at J, leaving 2 bases unmatched. Here the CDR3 reads CASRIAGGTDTQYF. CDR3 in DNA: TGTGCCAGCAGGATAGCGGGAGGCACAGATACGCAGTATTTT.

Regarding this clonotype: The conserved phenylalanine or tryptophan is not found at the CDR3 terminus, so this likely reflects a read error. The chain uses TRBV29-1 and TRBJ1-2; D unresolved. Germline-derived CDR1 and CDR2 are SQVTM and ANQGSEA. Trimming cost V 0 bases and J 2 bases, with 7 bases left between them. This CDR3 is 13 amino acids long. This CDR3 reads CSVEESGNYGYTL. The DNA of the CDR3 is TGCAGCGTTGAAGAATCGGGAAACTATGGCTACACCTTA.

This clonotype was counted a few times. The V gene is TRBV6-1, the J gene TRBJ1-2; 8 nucleotides line up with TRBD1. There are 14 residues in the CDR3. Germline V gene sequence: CDR1 MNHNS, CDR2 SASEGT. The V gene end was trimmed by 5 bases and the J gene end by 8 bases; junction bases not matched to a gene: 10. CDR3 sequence (DNA): TGTGCCAGCAGTCGGGGCTCGACAGGGGACGGCTACACCTTC. Residues: CASSRGSTGDGYTF.

This clonotype was seen a handful of times. This chain joins TRBV6-1 and TRBJ2-1; no clear D gene. Germline V lookup: CDR1 MNHNS, CDR2 SASEGT. V was shortened by 0 bases and J by 0 bases, with 6 bases between the two germline ends. The CDR3 is made up of 15 amino acids. DNA for the CDR3: TGTGCCAGCAGTGAAGCGGCAGGCTCCTACAATGAGCAGTTCTTC. Translation: CASSEAAGSYNEQFF.

This clonotype was found a few times. The chain employs TRBV11-2 and TRBJ1-2, with TRBD1 matching 9 bases. CDR3 length equals 15 residues. The ends lost 5 bases at V and 1 base at J; junction bases unmatched: 5. Germline V gene sequence: CDR1 SGHAT, CDR2 FQNNGV. The DNA of the CDR3 is TGTGCCAGCAGCCCAGGGACAGGGCGTAACTATGGCTACACCTTC. Translated: CASSPGTGRNYGYTF.

This clonotype was counted only a few times. The CDR3 loop reads CAISDPGTDSYEQYF. CDR3 bases: TGTGCCATCAGTGACCCCGGGACGGACTCCTACGAGCAGTACTTC. The chain has TRBV10-3 and TRBJ2-7, with D perhaps given as TRBD1 or TRBD2 (5 bases each). The CDR3 runs 15 residues. The ends were cut back, 3 bases at V and 0 bases at J, with 12 bases in the middle. Per the germline V gene, CDR1 is ENHRY and CDR2 is SYGVKD.

This clonotype was seen more than once but under ten times. The chain joins TRBV11-2 to TRBJ2-7, with unresolved D. The CDR3 contains 12 residues. The germline gives CDR1 SGHAT, CDR2 FQNNGV. Trimming took 1 base from V and 3 from J, leaving 4 bases between them. In DNA form, the CDR3 reads TGTGCCAGCAGCTTAGTTAACTACGAGCAGTACTTC. Translated, it gives CASSLVNYEQYF. Based on the CDR3 plus reference TRBV11-2 and TRBJ2-7, the full variable domain is EAGVAQSPRYKIIEKRQSVAFWCNPISGHATLYWYQQILGQGPKLLIQFQNNGVVDDSQLPKDRFSAERLKGVDSTLKIQPAKLEDSAVYLCASSLVNYEQYFGPGTRLTVT.

V and J are TRBV5-1 and TRBJ2-5; TRBD2 matches at 11 bases. V trimming: 0 bases; J trimming: 3 bases; junction bases outside the gene matches: 7. Germline CDR1 reads SGHRS; CDR2 reads YFSETQ. The CDR3 is 17 residues long. The DNA of the CDR3 is TGCGCCAGCAGCTTGGCACTAGCGGGAGTCGGGGAAGAGACCCAGTACTTC. Amino acids: CASSLALAGVGEETQYF.

This clonotype appeared a few times. The CDR3, as DNA: TGCGCCAGCAGCCGAGGGACTCTCGTCAGCTCCTACGAGCAGTACTTC. It is translated as CASSRGTLVSSYEQYF. V usage is TRBV4-1 and J usage is TRBJ2-7; possible D gene TRBD2, 6 bases. Germline CDR1 and CDR2: MGHRA and YSYEKL. The CDR3 runs to 16 residues. V lost 4 bases to trimming and J lost 0 bases, with 16 bases between them.

This clonotype has just a few counts. J is TRBJ2-5 and V is TRBV4-1; D gene unclear. V lost 5 bases and J lost 4, with 20 bases in between. Germline CDR1 and CDR2: MGHRA and YSYEKL. The CDR3 is 16 residues long. The CDR3 DNA reads as TGCGCCAGCAGCGCCACCCGCATAAGGGTAGGAGAGACCCAGTACTTC. Protein product: CASSATRIRVGETQYF.

This clonotype was counted only a few times. The chain uses TRBV3-1 and TRBJ2-1; D unclear. The CDR3 has 15 residues. Germline V CDR1 and CDR2: LGHDT, YNNKEL (reference sequence). The germline V and J ends were trimmed by 3 bases and 3 bases, with 12 bases remaining between them. The CDR3 spells CASSHPSENYNEQFF. CDR3 sequence (DNA): TGTGCCAGCAGCCACCCCAGCGAGAACTACAATGAGCAGTTCTTC.

The chain uses TRBV12-3 or TRBV12-4 and TRBJ2-2; 9 nucleotides line up with TRBD1. V lost 10 bases to trimming and J lost 1 base; unmatched junction nucleotides: 10. The CDR3 is 16 amino acids. The CDR3 loop reads CATSDRDRVNTGELFF. CDR3 sequence (DNA): TGTGCCACCTCTGACCGGGACAGGGTGAACACCGGGGAGCTGTTTTTT.

This clonotype was recorded at least ten times. This chain connects TRBV4-1 to TRBJ2-5; D gene uncertain. Trimming pared 4 bases from V and 2 bases from J, leaving 11 bases between. This CDR3 has 14 amino acids. The germline CDR1 and CDR2 sequences are MGHRA and YSYEKL. The CDR3 DNA follows: TGCGCCAGCAGCCCCCCCCGGCGGCAAGAGACCCAGTACTTC. It translates to CASSPPRRQETQYF.

V usage is TRBV9 and J usage is TRBJ2-1; 7 bases align to TRBD1. Germline CDR1 and CDR2: SGDLS and YYNGEE. Unmatched junction bases numbered 5, after V lost 0 bases and J lost 2 bases. This CDR3 region has 16 residues. CDR3 DNA sequence: TGTGCCAGCAGCGTAGAAGGGGGCGGAACCTACAATGAGCAGTTCTTC. Its translation is CASSVEGGGTYNEQFF.

This clonotype was seen a handful of times. The V gene is TRBV4-1, the J gene TRBJ2-7; D is possibly TRBD2 (6 bases). Germline CDR1 and CDR2: MGHRA and YSYEKL. This CDR3 region has 14 residues. The ends were cut back, 0 bases at V and 3 bases at J, with 9 bases in the middle. The CDR3 reads CASSQESSDYEQYF. The CDR3 DNA reads as TGCGCCAGCAGCCAAGAATCTAGCGACTACGAGCAGTACTTC.

J is TRBJ2-1 and V is TRBV5-6, with D perhaps TRBD2 (6 bases). From germline, CDR1 is SGHDT and CDR2 YYEEEE. This CDR3 spans 14 amino acids. Deletions cut 4 bases from V and 4 bases from J, with 12 bases between. CDR3 nucleotide sequence: TGTGCCAGCAGCACGGGACTTTCGTACAATGAGCAGTTCTTC. This codes for CASSTGLSYNEQFF.

This clonotype was observed a handful of times. The V gene is TRBV5-1, the J gene TRBJ2-3, with TRBD2 matching over 7 bases. Germline CDR1 reads SGHRS; CDR2 reads YFSETQ. The CDR3 length is 16 residues. The J segment lost 4 bases and the V segment lost 0 bases, leaving 8 bases of the junction unmatched. The CDR3 DNA follows: TGCGCCAGCAGCTTGGATCGCGGGAGAGCCGCAGATACGCAGTATTTT. Translation: CASSLDRGRAADTQYF.

The chain links TRBV7-2 to TRBJ1-1, with TRBD1 as a possible D gene (5 bases). V was pared by 1 base and J by 5 bases, with 11 bases between. Germline CDR1 SGHTA, CDR2 FQGNSA. The CDR3 loop spans 14 amino acids. The CDR3 reads CASSLVGAGTEAFF. CDR3 DNA: TGTGCCAGCAGCTTAGTCGGGGCCGGTACTGAAGCTTTCTTT.

The genes are TRBV27 and TRBJ2-7; maybe TRBD1 (6 bases). The CDR3 spans 14 residues. Germline assignment: CDR1 MNHEY and CDR2 SMNVEV (reference sequence). V shed 4 bases and J shed 3 bases, with 13 bases lying between them. The CDR3 nucleotides are TGTGCCAGCAGTTACCAGGGGCTCAACTACGAGCAGTACTTC. Translating it yields CASSYQGLNYEQYF.

This clonotype was seen only a few times. The genes are TRBV7-9 and TRBJ2-3; 10 bases line up with TRBD2. CDR3 length: 16 amino acids. Unmatched junction bases numbered 6, after V lost 6 bases and J lost 0 bases. Germline V gene data show CDR1 as SEHNR and CDR2 as FQNEAQ (reference sequence). The CDR3 loop is CASSFGLAASTDTQYF. The CDR3 DNA sequence: TGTGCCAGCAGTTTTGGACTAGCGGCTAGCACAGATACGCAGTATTTT.